The entry below describes one TCR beta chain. The method was immunoSEQ multiplex PCR; TCRdb's version includes in-frame clones alone and lacks a portion of them. The data show millions of clones, 93% seen once. This record belongs to a study of shared clonotypes between healthy human individuals. This CDR3 is 12 amino acids long. Germline V gene sequence: CDR1 MDHEN, CDR2 SYDVKM. Trimming cost V 4 bases and J 7 bases, with 9 bases left between them. The receptor was derived from a man aged 18 to 30 in good health. Some clones in this sample may be carry-over from other donors' samples. This chain links TRBV28 with TRBJ2-3; possibly TRBD2 for D (6 bases). Material for sequencing was naive CD4+ T cells from PBMCs. Indicated subset: CD45RA+ positively selected. CDR3 DNA sequence: TGTGCCAGCAGTTACGGGGGAAATACGCAGTATTTT. The encoded protein is CASSYGGNTQYF.